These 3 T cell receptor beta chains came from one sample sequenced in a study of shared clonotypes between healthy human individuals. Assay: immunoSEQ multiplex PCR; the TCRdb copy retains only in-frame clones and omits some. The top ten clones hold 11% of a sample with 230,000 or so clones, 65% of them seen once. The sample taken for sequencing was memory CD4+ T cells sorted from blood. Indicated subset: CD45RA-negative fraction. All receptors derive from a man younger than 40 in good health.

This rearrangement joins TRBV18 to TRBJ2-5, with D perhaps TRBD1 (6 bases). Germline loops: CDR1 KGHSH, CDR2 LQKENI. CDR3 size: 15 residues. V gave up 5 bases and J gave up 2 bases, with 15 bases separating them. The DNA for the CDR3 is TGTGCCAGCTCATCGGGAACAGGGATACAAGAGACCCAGTACTTC. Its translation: CASSSGTGIQETQYF.

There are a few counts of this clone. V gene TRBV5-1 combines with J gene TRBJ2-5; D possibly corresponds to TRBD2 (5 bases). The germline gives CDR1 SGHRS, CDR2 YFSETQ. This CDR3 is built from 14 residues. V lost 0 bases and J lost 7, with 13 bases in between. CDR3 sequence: CASSLEFLLATQYF. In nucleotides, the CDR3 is TGCGCCAGCAGCTTGGAGTTCCTTCTAGCGACCCAGTACTTC.

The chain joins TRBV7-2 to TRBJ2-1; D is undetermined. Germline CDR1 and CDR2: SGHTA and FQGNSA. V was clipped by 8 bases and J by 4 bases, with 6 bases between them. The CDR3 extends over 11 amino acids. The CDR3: CASGRYNEQFF. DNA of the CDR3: TGTGCCAGCGGACGTTACAATGAGCAGTTCTTC.